The 12 T cell receptor beta chains reported below all come from one sample, sequenced in a study of blood T cell repertoires in COVID-19. This table comes from immunoSEQ multiplex PCR, and its TCRdb copy is limited to in-frame clones, with some not included. There are fewer than 400,000 clones in the sample; approximately 88% occur only once, and under 6% lies in the top ten. The sequenced sample consisted of PBMCs or T cells enriched from blood (not recorded which). The receptor source for this set is a young man who had recovered from COVID-19.

This chain links TRBV9 with TRBJ1-6; a possible D gene is TRBD1 (5 bases). CDR3 length equals 22 residues. Trimming left V 0 bases short and J 0 bases short, with 25 bases between. Germline loops: CDR1 SGDLS, CDR2 YYNGEE. DNA for the CDR3: TGTGCCAGCAGCGTAGGACCGGGGGAGGGGACCGTGTTGAGCTCCTATAATTCACCCCTCCACTTT. It yields the protein CASSVGPGEGTVLSSYNSPLHF.

Here the CDR3 reads CASSWAVPNTEAFF. The CDR3 DNA is TGTGCCAGTAGTTGGGCAGTCCCGAACACTGAAGCTTTCTTT. This chain uses TRBV19 with TRBJ1-1, with D unclear. Germline-derived CDR1 and CDR2 are LNHDA and SQIVND (reference sequence). V was clipped by 5 bases and J by 1 base, with 11 bases between them. The CDR3 consists of 14 residues.

The chain combines TRBV10-3 with TRBJ1-2; 8 bases align to TRBD1. The CDR3 is 14 amino acids. Germline V CDR1 and CDR2: ENHRY, SYGVKD. V lost 5 bases to trimming and J lost 3 bases; unmatched junction nucleotides: 5. CDR3 coding DNA: TGTGCCATCAGTCCACCGGACAGGGACTATGGCTACACCTTC. It encodes CAISPPDRDYGYTF.

This chain joins TRBV27 and TRBJ2-7, with D unresolved. This CDR3 is 13 amino acids long. Germline loops: CDR1 MNHEY, CDR2 SMNVEV (reference sequence). V was shortened by 3 bases and J by 0 bases, with 6 bases between the two germline ends. The CDR3 DNA sequence: TGTGCCAGCAGTTTTGGGCCCTCCTACGAGCAGTACTTC. Translation gives CASSFGPSYEQYF.

This chain connects TRBV5-1 to TRBJ1-1, with D uncertain. This CDR3 is 16 amino acids long. Per the germline V gene, CDR1 is SGHRS and CDR2 is YFSETQ. V was shortened by 1 base and J by 3 bases, with 16 bases between the two germline ends. This chain's CDR3 is CASSLTRHDGDTEAFF. The CDR3 DNA is TGCGCCAGCAGCTTGACCCGGCACGACGGGGACACTGAAGCTTTCTTT. The variable domain in full, with the rest retrieved from reference TRBV5-1 and TRBJ1-1, is KAGVTQTPRYLIKTRGQQVTLSCSPISGHRSVSWYQQTPGQGLQFLFEYFSETQRNKGNFPGRFSGRQFSNSRSEMNVSTLELGDSALYLCASSLTRHDGDTEAFFGQGTRLTVV.

The rearrangement uses TRBV7-6 and TRBJ2-2; D unclear. There are 14 residues in the CDR3. Germline CDR1 reads SGHVS; CDR2 reads FNYEAQ. Trimming pared 1 base from V and 4 bases from J, leaving 7 bases between. The DNA for the CDR3 is TGTGCCAGCAGCTTAGAGAGTCTCACCGGGGAGCTGTTTTTT. Amino acid sequence: CASSLESLTGELFF.

V usage is TRBV19 and J usage is TRBJ2-2; 7 positions match TRBD1. Per the germline V gene, CDR1 is LNHDA and CDR2 is SQIVND (reference sequence). V shed 8 bases, J shed 7 bases, and the junction held 7 bases outside the gene matches. The CDR3 spans 13 residues. The CDR3 here is CASAQGVDGELFF. CDR3 DNA: TGTGCCAGTGCCCAGGGGGTTGACGGGGAGCTGTTTTTT. The full variable domain, its missing parts supplied by reference TRBV19 and TRBJ2-2, is DGGITQSPKYLFRKEGQNVTLSCEQNLNHDAMYWYRQDPGQGLRLIYYSQIVNDFQKGDIAEGYSVSREKKESFPLTVTSAQKNPTAFYLCASAQGVDGELFFGEGSRLTVL.

The gene calls are TRBV6-4 and TRBJ2-1; 7 bases are shared with TRBD2. Germline-derived CDR1 and CDR2 are MRHNA and SNTAGT. J lost 0 bases, V lost 1 base, and 3 bases had no gene match. CDR3 size: 16 residues. DNA of the CDR3: TGTGCCAGCAGTGACTGGGGGGAGGGCTCCTACAATGAGCAGTTCTTC. As protein: CASSDWGEGSYNEQFF.

The V and J genes are TRBV7-8 and TRBJ2-7; a weak D match, TRBD1 (6 bases). This CDR3 has 15 residues. The germline V gene encodes CDR1 SGHVS and CDR2 FQNEAQ. With 2 bases removed from V and 3 bases from J, the gap between germline ends came to 14 bases. Here the CDR3 reads CASSLQGQPDYEQYF. CDR3 coding DNA: TGTGCCAGCAGCTTACAAGGACAGCCAGACTACGAGCAGTACTTC.

This clone has a handful of counts. The genes are TRBV29-1 and TRBJ1-2; D is ambiguous. The germline V gene has CDR1 SQVTM and CDR2 ANQGSEA. The CDR3 totals 12 residues. With 4 bases removed from V and 4 bases from J, the gap between germline ends came to 10 bases. The chain's CDR3 is CSVGTEFYGYTF. The CDR3 nucleotides read TGCAGCGTTGGGACTGAATTCTATGGCTACACCTTC. The full variable domain, its missing parts supplied by reference TRBV29-1 and TRBJ1-2, is SAVISQKPSRDICQRGTSLTIQCQVDSQVTMMFWYRQQPGQSLTLIATANQGSEATYESGFVIDKFPISRPNLTFSTLTVSNMSPEDSSIYLCSVGTEFYGYTFGSGTRLTVV.

The chain has TRBV30 and TRBJ2-5, with TRBD1 identical over 8 bases. V trimming: 3 bases; J trimming: 9 bases; junction bases outside the gene matches: 6. Germline V gives CDR1 GTSNPN, CDR2 SVGIG (reference sequence). The CDR3 consists of 12 residues. The CDR3 is CAWRQGGRAQYF. CDR3 DNA: TGTGCCTGGAGACAGGGGGGACGGGCCCAGTACTTC.

The chain combines TRBV2 with TRBJ2-7; 10 bases agree with TRBD2. V gave up 8 bases and J gave up 1 base; unmatched junction bases: 8. The germline gives CDR1 SNHLY, CDR2 FYNNEI. The CDR3 spans 15 residues. CDR3 loop: CASVRGTSESYEQYF. The CDR3, as DNA: TGTGCCAGCGTCAGGGGGACTAGCGAATCCTACGAGCAGTACTTC.